This TCR beta chain was recorded in a study of blood T cell repertoires in COVID-19. V was cut by 4 bases and J by 3 bases, with 7 bases left in between. This CDR3 spans 12 amino acids. The germline V gene encodes CDR1 SGHNT and CDR2 YYREEE (reference sequence). The data were produced by immunoSEQ multiplex PCR, yet TCRdb's version contains in-frame clones alone and is incomplete. Among about 110,000 clones listed, 70% to 75% were seen once. The source is a human donor with acute or convalescent COVID-19. The donor label of this sample is uncertain. V gene TRBV5-4 combines with J gene TRBJ1-1, with a possible D match to TRBD1 (5 bases). Sequenced sample: peripheral blood. The chain's CDR3 is CASSPRDTEAFF. The CDR3 DNA sequence: TGTGCCAGCAGCCCCAGGGACACTGAAGCTTTCTTT.